What follows describes a single TCR beta chain. Germline V lookup: CDR1 SGHRS, CDR2 YFSETQ. The CDR3 is 13 residues long. V was trimmed by 4 bases and J by 7 bases, leaving 14 bases between them. The entry originates in a study of control samples from healthy donors and cancer patients. Repertoires were generated with immunoSEQ multiplex PCR, while TCRdb's copy carries only in-frame clones and drops some. The repertoire holds fewer than 200,000 clones, with 93% as singletons. The receptor's source is a woman aged 60-75 years in good health. The chain carries TRBV5-1 and TRBJ1-1, with no clear D. The source material was blood. The CDR3 DNA sequence: TGCGCCAGCAGCCCCCTGCTCGACGGTGAAGCTTTCTTT. It specifies CASSPLLDGEAFF.